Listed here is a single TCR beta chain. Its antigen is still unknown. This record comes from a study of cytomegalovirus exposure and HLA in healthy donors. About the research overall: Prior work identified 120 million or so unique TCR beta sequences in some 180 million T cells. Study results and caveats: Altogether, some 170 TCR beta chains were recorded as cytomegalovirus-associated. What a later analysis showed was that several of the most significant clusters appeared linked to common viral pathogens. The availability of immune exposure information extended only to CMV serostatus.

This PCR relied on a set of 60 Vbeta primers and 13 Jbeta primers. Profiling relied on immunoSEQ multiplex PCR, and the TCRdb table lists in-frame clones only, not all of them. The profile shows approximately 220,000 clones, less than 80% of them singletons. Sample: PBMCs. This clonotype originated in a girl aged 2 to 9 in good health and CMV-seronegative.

Here the CDR3 DNA reads TGTGCCAGCTCGCAGAGTTCGGAGGGAGAGACCCAGTACTTC. It yields the protein CASSQSSEGETQYF. This rearrangement joins TRBV18 to TRBJ2-5, with a possible D match to TRBD2 (6 bases). The CDR3 runs 14 residues. The germline gives CDR1 KGHSH, CDR2 LQKENI. The V gene lost 6 bases and the J gene lost 4 bases, with 15 bases spanning the gap.